The rows below give T cell receptor beta chains drawn from one sample of a study of cytomegalovirus exposure and HLA in healthy donors. This table comes from immunoSEQ multiplex PCR, and its TCRdb copy is limited to in-frame clones, with some not included. The sample carries about 100,000 clones, approximately 81% recorded once. The source material was PBMCs. The receptors here all came from a female donor in good health and CMV-seropositive. The CDR3 runs from the conserved cysteine through the conserved F or W. Each record gives: D gene, V gene, J gene, clone size, CDR3 protein, CDR3 DNA. The D gene is left open where the match is weak. Rows may omit the clone size; those that give it use once, few, many or a size class.

TRBD2	TRBV7-9	TRBJ2-3	.	CASSLESGRTDTQYF	TGTGCCAGCAGCTTGGAAAGCGGGAGGACAGATACGCAGTATTTT
.	TRBV29-1	TRBJ1-2	.	CSVLGGTRGYTF	TGCAGCGTACTGGGGGGTACTCGTGGCTACACCTTC
.	TRBV5-1	TRBJ1-1	once	CASSLGAGRAFF	TGCGCCAGCAGCTTGGGGGCCGGGAGGGCTTTCTTT
TRBD2	TRBV7-2	TRBJ2-2	.	CASSPRGGAGGELFF	TGTGCCAGCAGCCCACGGGGGGGGGCGGGCGGGGAGCTGTTTTTT
TRBD2	TRBV6-5	TRBJ2-1	.	CASSLRGGSYNEQFF	TGTGCCAGCAGTTTACGGGGGGGCTCCTACAATGAGCAGTTCTTC
TRBD2	TRBV7-6	TRBJ2-2	.	CASSPRLAGASRTGELFF	TGTGCCAGCAGCCCGCGACTAGCGGGGGCCTCGCGGACCGGGGAGCTGTTTTTT
TRBD2	TRBV4-2	TRBJ2-1	.	CASSRPSGGSGSYNEQFF	TGTGCCAGCAGCCGCCCGAGTGGCGGGAGCGGCTCCTACAATGAGCAGTTCTTC
.	TRBV25-1	TRBJ2-5	.	CASSQSGKQETQYF	TGTGCCAGCTCCCAGTCGGGTAAACAAGAGACCCAGTACTTC
TRBD1	TRBV5-4	TRBJ1-2	.	CASSWRGQGNYGYTF	TGTGCCAGCAGCTGGCGGGGACAGGGGAACTATGGCTACACCTTC
TRBD2	TRBV5-1	TRBJ2-3	.	CASSFGLAGGFSTDTQYF	TGCGCCAGCAGCTTCGGGCTAGCGGGAGGCTTTAGCACAGATACGCAGTATTTT
TRBD2	TRBV7-8	TRBJ2-1	.	CASSRRTSGGLDNEQFF	TGTGCCTCCTCCCGGCGGACTAGCGGGGGGTTGGACAATGAGCAGTTCTTC
TRBD2	TRBV28	TRBJ2-2	.	CASSVGLAGLQGLFF	TGTGCCAGCAGTGTGGGACTAGCCGGACTCCAAGGGCTGTTTTTT
.	TRBV11-2	TRBJ2-7	.	CASSWGTGRAREQYF	TGTGCCAGCAGCTGGGGTACAGGGAGGGCGAGAGAGCAGTACTTC
.	TRBV7-2	TRBJ2-5	.	CASSLLGEYTRETQYF	TGTGCCAGCAGCTTACTCGGGGAGTACACTAGGGAGACCCAGTACTTC
TRBD2	TRBV6-5	TRBJ2-7	.	CASTPGLANSYEQYF	TGTGCCAGCACCCCGGGACTAGCGAATTCCTACGAGCAGTACTTC
TRBD1	TRBV11-2	TRBJ1-2	.	CASSHRGGYTF	TGTGCCAGCAGCCACAGGGGCGGGTACACCTTC
.	TRBV5-1	TRBJ1-1	.	CASSLAGPEAFF	TGCGCCAGCAGCTTGGCTGGGCCTGAAGCTTTCTTT
TRBD2	TRBV4-3	TRBJ2-1	.	CASSQAGGPSSEQFF	TGCGCCAGCAGCCAAGCGGGGGGGCCGTCTAGTGAGCAGTTCTTC